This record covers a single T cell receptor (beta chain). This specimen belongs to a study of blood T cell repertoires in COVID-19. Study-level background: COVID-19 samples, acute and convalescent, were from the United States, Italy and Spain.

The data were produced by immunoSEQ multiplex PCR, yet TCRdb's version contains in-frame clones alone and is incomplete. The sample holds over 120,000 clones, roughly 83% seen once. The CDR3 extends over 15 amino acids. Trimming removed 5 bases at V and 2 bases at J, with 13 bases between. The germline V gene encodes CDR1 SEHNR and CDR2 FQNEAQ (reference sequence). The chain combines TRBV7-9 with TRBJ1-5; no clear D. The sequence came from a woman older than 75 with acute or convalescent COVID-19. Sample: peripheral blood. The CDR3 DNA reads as TGTGCCAGCAGCCCGCCCGGGGATCGCAATCAGCCCCAGCATTTT. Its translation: CASSPPGDRNQPQHF.